The source of this TCR beta chain is a study of shared clonotypes between healthy human individuals. V lost 3 bases, J lost 7 bases, and 15 bases lay in between. Germline CDR1 reads SEHNR; CDR2 reads FQNEAQ (reference sequence). This CDR3 contains 15 residues. Clones were read by immunoSEQ multiplex PCR, and TCRdb kept only the in-frame ones, dropping some. The data show millions of clones, with 90% to 95% seen just once and more than 0.12% held by the top ten. This clone is a singleton in its sample. What it binds is unknown. Study-wide results and limits: Richness estimates generally favored naive over memory subsets. Genetic and exposure-history diversity was limited by the few donors. Sorted-subset sequencing was shown by rarefaction to be incomplete despite large depth. Around 5% of naive CD4 clonotypes were common to four donors.

The sequence derives from a man aged 18 to 30 in good health. The material sequenced was naive CD4+ T cells sorted from blood. As to subset: CD45RA+ positively selected. The chain recombines TRBV7-9 with TRBJ2-2, with a possible D match to TRBD1 (5 bases). Written as DNA, the CDR3 is TGTGCCAGCAGCTTTGGGGTGGACACTTTCGGGGAGCTGTTTTTT. Protein sequence: CASSFGVDTFGELFF.